This T cell receptor beta chain was identified during a study of cytomegalovirus exposure and HLA in healthy donors. Germline CDR1 reads SGDLS; CDR2 reads YYNGEE. The CDR3 contains 16 residues. The V and J ends lost 3 bases and 3 bases, in that order; junction bases with no gene match: 8. This PCR relied on a set of 60 Vbeta primers and 13 Jbeta primers. Assay used: immunoSEQ multiplex PCR; TCRdb lists only in-frame clones, some missing. Of 150,000 to 200,000 clones listed, approximately 77% are singletons. Input material: PBMCs. The rearrangement uses TRBV9 and TRBJ2-2; TRBD1 matches at 7 bases. This clonotype originated in a male donor in good health and CMV-seropositive. The CDR3 DNA reads as TGTGCCAGCAGCGGAGACAGGGCCCCCCACACCGGGGAGCTGTTTTTT. It specifies CASSGDRAPHTGELFF.